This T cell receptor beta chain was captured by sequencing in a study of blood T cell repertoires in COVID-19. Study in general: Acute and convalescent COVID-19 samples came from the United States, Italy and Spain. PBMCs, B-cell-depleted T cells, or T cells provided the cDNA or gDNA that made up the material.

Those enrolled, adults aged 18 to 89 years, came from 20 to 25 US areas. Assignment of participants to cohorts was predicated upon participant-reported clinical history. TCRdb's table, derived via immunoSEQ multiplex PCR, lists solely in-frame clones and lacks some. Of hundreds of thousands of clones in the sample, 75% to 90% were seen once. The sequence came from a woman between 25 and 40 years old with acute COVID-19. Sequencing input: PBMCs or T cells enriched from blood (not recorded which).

CDR3 residues: CASSQDRGLGESYEQYF. The CDR3 bases are TGCGCCAGCAGCCAAGATCGGGGACTCGGGGAGTCCTACGAGCAGTACTTC. The chain carries TRBV4-1 and TRBJ2-7, with TRBD2 as a possible D gene (6 bases). Germline loops: CDR1 MGHRA, CDR2 YSYEKL. V was pared by 0 bases and J by 1 base, with 16 bases between. The CDR3 runs 17 residues.